The 24 T cell receptor beta chains below were found in one sample sequenced in a study of T cells in Graves' hyperthyroidism and ophthalmopathy. RNA transcripts were the template for amplifying TCR beta CDR3 regions. A first-round RT-PCR of the TCR CDR3 used the HTBI primer set. TCRdb re-called the multiplex PCR reads through MiXCR, storing one row per CDR3 protein. The table lists some 340,000 distinct CDR3 sequences, roughly an eighth of them singletons. Sequencing was performed on blood. The receptors were gathered from a woman between 40 and 55 years old with Graves' ophthalmopathy.

This clonotype was observed many times. The rearrangement joins TRBV11-3 to TRBJ2-3; the D call may be TRBD1 or TRBD2 (5 bases each). The CDR3 extends over 15 amino acids. With 1 base removed from V and 6 bases from J, the gap between germline ends came to 14 bases. In germline, CDR1 is SGHNT, CDR2 YENEEA. The CDR3 coding sequence is TGTGCCAGCAGCTTAGGCGGGCTTCGGGGCGATACGCAGTATTTT. Residues: CASSLGGLRGDTQYF.

The chain carries TRBV29-1 and TRBJ2-3; TRBD2 aligns across 11 bases. Germline trimming cut 6 bases from V and 3 bases from J; bases unmatched to any gene: 11. CDR1 and CDR2 from the germline V gene are SQVTM and ANQGSEA. The CDR3 loop spans 16 amino acids. The CDR3 is CSVHQITSGGTDTQYF. CDR3 nucleotide sequence: TGCAGCGTCCACCAGATCACTAGCGGGGGAACAGATACGCAGTATTTT.

This clonotype was counted many times. This chain links TRBV9 with TRBJ2-1; TRBD2 agrees at 9 bases. The CDR3 has 14 residues. The trim removed 0 bases at V and 14 bases at J, leaving 9 bases unmatched. Germline loops: CDR1 SGDLS, CDR2 YYNGEE. DNA of the CDR3: TGTGCCAGCAGCGTAGATGATAGCGGGAGAGGAGAGTTCTTC. As protein: CASSVDDSGRGEFF.

In its sample, this clonotype was seen many times. The chain links TRBV6-1 to TRBJ1-4; 8 positions match TRBD1. Looked up from germline, CDR1 is MNHNS and CDR2 is SASEGT. Trimming cost V 4 bases and J 5 bases; bases outside gene matches: 3. This CDR3 contains 14 residues. The CDR3 bases are TGTGCCAGCAGTGGGACAGGGTCCAATGAAAAACTGTTTTTT. Encoded protein: CASSGTGSNEKLFF.

This clonotype was picked up many times. V is TRBV28 and J is TRBJ2-7; D may be TRBD2 (5 bases). V gave up 6 bases and J gave up 0 bases, with 12 bases separating them. The length of the CDR3 is 14 residues. Looked up from germline, CDR1 is MDHEN and CDR2 is SYDVKM. The CDR3 nucleotides are TGTGCCAGCAGCCTAGCCCTGAGCTCCTACGAGCAGTACTTC. This encodes CASSLALSSYEQYF.

The V gene is TRBV19, the J gene TRBJ2-3; the D is unclear. This CDR3 has 13 amino acids. V lost 3 bases and J lost 2, with 6 bases in between. Germline CDR1 and CDR2: LNHDA and SQIVND (reference sequence). CDR3: CASSMYHTDTQYF. The CDR3 nucleotides read TGTGCCAGTAGTATGTATCACACAGATACGCAGTATTTT.

The CDR3 sequence is CASSFSGASNIQYF. The CDR3 region has the DNA TGTGCCAGCAGCTTTTCCGGGGCCTCTAACATTCAGTACTTC. V and J are TRBV13 and TRBJ2-4; D is possibly TRBD1 or TRBD2 (5 bases each). In germline, CDR1 is PRHDT, CDR2 FYEKMQ (reference sequence). The CDR3 spans 14 residues. Trimming took 3 bases from V and 7 from J, leaving 13 bases between them.

This clonotype has a count of ten or more. The gene calls are TRBV14 and TRBJ1-1; 8 bases line up with TRBD1. CDR1 SGHDN and CDR2 FVKESK come from the germline V gene. This CDR3 region has 13 residues. Trimming took 1 base from V and 9 from J; bases not matched to a gene: 4. The DNA for the CDR3 is TGTGCCAGCAGCCAAGTTGGGACAGGAAAAGCTTTCTTT. Its protein product is CASSQVGTGKAFF.

This clonotype was seen at least ten times. The genes are TRBV29-1 and TRBJ1-1, with D hard to call. This CDR3 region has 13 residues. Between the trimmed V and J ends, which lost 5 bases and 1 base, there was a span of 11 bases. Germline V gene data show CDR1 as SQVTM and CDR2 as ANQGSEA. The CDR3 nucleotides are TGCAGCGTTTCCCGGCACCAGAACACTGAAGCTTTCTTT. Translated, it gives CSVSRHQNTEAFF.

In regard to this clonotype: A read error may produce the germline difference seen at one junction end. The genes are TRBV7-2 and TRBJ2-3, with a weak D call TRBD2 (6 bases). The CDR3 length is 14 residues. CDR1 and CDR2 (germline): SGHTA, FQGNSA. Written as DNA, the CDR3 is TGTGCCCGCAGCTTTTATCGGGGGACAGATACGCAGTATTTT. Translation: CARSFYRGTDTQYF.

The chain combines TRBV4-1 with TRBJ2-3; 8 bases line up with TRBD2. Germline V gene sequence: CDR1 MGHRA, CDR2 YSYEKL. The CDR3 totals 16 residues. Trimming cost V 6 bases and J 6 bases; bases outside gene matches: 14. CDR3 bases: TGCGCCAGCAGGAAGGGGGACCGGGAGGGCCCGGATACGCAGTATTTT. It specifies CASRKGDREGPDTQYF.

This clonotype was counted many times. The rearrangement links TRBV20-1 to TRBJ2-5; 12 bases fit TRBD2. Germline V gene sequence: CDR1 DFQATT, CDR2 SNEGSKA (reference sequence). Trimming took 4 bases from V and 4 from J; bases not matched to a gene: 1. CDR3 length: 13 residues. Written as DNA, the CDR3 is TGCAGTGCTAAACTAGCGGGGGGAGAGACCCAGTACTTC. Translation gives CSAKLAGGETQYF.

Many counts were recorded for this clonotype. The chain is built from TRBV11-3 and TRBJ2-1, with 9 nucleotides matching TRBD1. The germline V gene encodes CDR1 SGHNT and CDR2 YENEEA. Trimming cost V 8 bases and J 5 bases; bases outside gene matches: 13. The CDR3 runs 16 residues. CDR3 loop: CASGEPGQGFDNEQFF. The CDR3 DNA reads as TGTGCCAGCGGGGAGCCGGGACAGGGCTTCGACAATGAGCAGTTCTTC.

The chain combines TRBV19 with TRBJ2-5; 12 bases map to TRBD2. Germline CDR1 LNHDA, CDR2 SQIVND (reference sequence). V lost 5 bases, J lost 5 bases, and 6 bases stayed unmatched. The CDR3 spans 15 residues. The chain's CDR3 is CASSSGLAGTETQYF. In DNA form, the CDR3 reads TGTGCCAGTAGTTCCGGACTAGCGGGGACCGAGACCCAGTACTTC.

This clonotype was recorded many times. This rearrangement joins TRBV19 to TRBJ2-1; 11 bases map to TRBD2. Germline CDR1 is LNHDA and CDR2 is SQIVND (reference sequence). Trimming removed 4 bases from V and 7 bases from J; junction bases left unmatched: 3. This CDR3 spans 14 amino acids. CDR3 residues: CASSTSGGWNEQFF. The CDR3 DNA reads as TGTGCCAGTAGTACTAGCGGGGGGTGGAATGAGCAGTTCTTC.

The J gene is TRBJ1-2, the V gene TRBV3-1, with D possibly TRBD1 on 6 matching bases. Germline V gives CDR1 LGHDT, CDR2 YNNKEL (reference sequence). This CDR3 is built from 18 residues. The germline V and J ends were trimmed by 3 bases and 4 bases, with 24 bases remaining between them. The CDR3 region is CASSQALPGGIGPYGYTF. The CDR3 nucleotides are TGTGCCAGCAGCCAGGCCCTTCCCGGGGGCATCGGGCCCTATGGCTACACCTTC.

This clonotype was observed many times. The V gene is TRBV12-3 or TRBV12-4, the J gene TRBJ2-1; D is ambiguous. V was shortened by 2 bases and J by 6 bases, with 11 bases between the two germline ends. The length of the CDR3 is 14 residues. The CDR3 spells CASSLRQWGNEQFF. The DNA of the CDR3 is TGTGCCAGCAGTTTAAGACAATGGGGCAATGAGCAGTTCTTC.

This clonotype was seen many times. The chain joins TRBV9 to TRBJ2-5, with D unresolved. The germline V gene has CDR1 SGDLS and CDR2 YYNGEE. This CDR3 is built from 13 residues. V was cut by 0 bases and J by 7 bases, with 10 bases left in between. This chain's CDR3 is CASSVDLRATQYF. The CDR3 region has the DNA TGTGCCAGCAGCGTAGACCTTAGGGCGACCCAGTACTTC.

This clonotype was picked up many times. The genes are TRBV28 and TRBJ1-5, with D possibly TRBD1 on 5 matching bases. The CDR3 is 17 amino acids. Germline lookup yields CDR1 MDHEN and CDR2 SYDVKM. V was shortened by 6 bases and J by 4 bases, with 22 bases between the two germline ends. The CDR3 sequence is CASSGGDGETINQPQHF. CDR3 bases: TGTGCCAGCAGCGGGGGTGACGGGGAAACCATAAATCAGCCCCAGCATTTT.

The chain employs TRBV5-1 and TRBJ1-1; D remains unclear. V was clipped by 0 bases and J by 0 bases, with 6 bases between them. Germline V gene data show CDR1 as SGHRS and CDR2 as YFSETQ. There are 14 residues in the CDR3. In DNA form, the CDR3 reads TGCGCCAGCAGCTTGGAGACCCTGAACACTGAAGCTTTCTTT. This codes for CASSLETLNTEAFF.

The gene calls are TRBV25-1 and TRBJ2-1; 8 bases align to TRBD1. CDR1 MGHDK and CDR2 SYGVNS come from the germline V gene. Trimming took 3 bases from V and 7 from J; bases not matched to a gene: 8. The CDR3 spans 15 residues. DNA for the CDR3: TGTGCCAGCAGTGACCCGGACAGGGTCTGGAATGAGCAGTTCTTC. Translating it yields CASSDPDRVWNEQFF.

This clonotype turned up a few times. The J gene is TRBJ1-6, the V gene TRBV7-9; 9 positions agree with TRBD1. The CDR3 runs 16 residues. V shed 3 bases, J shed 8 bases, and the junction held 8 bases outside the gene matches. CDR1 SEHNR and CDR2 FQNEAQ come from the germline V gene (reference sequence). The CDR3 loop reads CASSFPPGQGYSPLHF. The CDR3, as DNA: TGTGCCAGCAGCTTCCCTCCGGGACAGGGTTATTCACCCCTCCACTTT. Supplemented by reference TRBV7-9 and TRBJ1-6, the full variable domain reads DTGVSQNPRHKITKRGQNVTFRCDPISEHNRLYWYRQTLGQGPEFLTYFQNEAQLEKSRLLSDRFSAERPKGSFSTLEIQRTEQGDSAMYLCASSFPPGQGYSPLHFGNGTRLTVT.

Only one count was recorded for this clonotype. This chain joins TRBV6-4 and TRBJ1-5; 9 nucleotides agree with TRBD1. The CDR3 covers 15 residues. Germline assignment: CDR1 MRHNA and CDR2 SNTAGT. The V gene end was trimmed by 6 bases and the J gene end by 7 bases; junction bases not matched to a gene: 10. The CDR3 nucleotides read TGTGCCAGCAGCGCCGGGACAGGGATGGGGCAGCCCCAGCATTTT. It yields the protein CASSAGTGMGQPQHF.

This clonotype appeared a few times. The chain recombines TRBV5-6 with TRBJ1-1; D perhaps matches TRBD1 (5 bases). Trimming shortened V by 0 bases and J by 0 bases, and 27 bases separated the two germline ends. Germline V gives CDR1 SGHDT, CDR2 YYEEEE. The CDR3 covers 21 residues. The CDR3 DNA reads TGTGCCAGCAGCTTGGCCGGGGGGTTTATCGTGGGTCGAAGCATGAACACTGAAGCTTTCTTT. Translation gives CASSLAGGFIVGRSMNTEAFF. Complete variable domain (other parts from reference TRBV5-6 and TRBJ1-1): DAGVTQSPTHLIKTRGQQVTLRCSPKSGHDTVSWYQQALGQGPQFIFQYYEEEERQRGNFPDRFSGHQFPNYSSELNVNALLLGDSALYLCASSLAGGFIVGRSMNTEAFFGQGTRLTVV.